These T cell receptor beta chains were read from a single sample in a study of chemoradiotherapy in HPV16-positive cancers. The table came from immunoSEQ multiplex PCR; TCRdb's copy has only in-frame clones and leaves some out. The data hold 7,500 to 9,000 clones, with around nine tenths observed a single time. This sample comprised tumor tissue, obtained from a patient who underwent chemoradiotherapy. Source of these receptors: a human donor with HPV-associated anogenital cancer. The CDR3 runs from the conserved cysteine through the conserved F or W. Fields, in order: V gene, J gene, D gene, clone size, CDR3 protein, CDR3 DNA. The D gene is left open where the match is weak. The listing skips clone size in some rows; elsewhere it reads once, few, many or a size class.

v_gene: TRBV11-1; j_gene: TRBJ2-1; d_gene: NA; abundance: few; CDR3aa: CASRTESNEQFF; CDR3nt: TGTGCCAGCAGAACCGAGAGCAATGAGCAGTTCTTC
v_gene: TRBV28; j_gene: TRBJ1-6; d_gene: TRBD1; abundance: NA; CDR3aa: CASRGQVYSPLHF; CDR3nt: TGTGCCAGCAGGGGACAGGTCTACTCACCCCTCCACTTT
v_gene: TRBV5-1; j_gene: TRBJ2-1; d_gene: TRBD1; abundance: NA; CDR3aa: CASSLTPPTSQGAKSNEQFF; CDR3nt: TGCGCCAGCAGCTTGACCCCTCCTACATCACAGGGGGCGAAGAGCAATGAGCAGTTCTTC
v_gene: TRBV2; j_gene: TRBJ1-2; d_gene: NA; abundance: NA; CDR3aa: CASIEGVDGYTF; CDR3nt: TGTGCCAGCATCGAGGGAGTCGATGGCTACACCTTC
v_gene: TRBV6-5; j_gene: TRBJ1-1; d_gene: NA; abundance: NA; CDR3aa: CATWAGNTEAFF; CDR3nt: TGTGCCACTTGGGCAGGGAACACTGAAGCTTTCTTT
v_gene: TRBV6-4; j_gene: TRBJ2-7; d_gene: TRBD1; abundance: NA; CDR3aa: CASSDSNNRGKYEQYF; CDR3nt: TGTGCCAGCAGTGACTCGAATAACAGGGGTAAGTACGAGCAGTACTTC
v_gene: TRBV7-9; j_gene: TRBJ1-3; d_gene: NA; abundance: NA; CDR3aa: CASSLEGGDTIYF; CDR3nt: TGTGCCAGCAGCTTAGAGGGTGGAGACACCATATATTTT
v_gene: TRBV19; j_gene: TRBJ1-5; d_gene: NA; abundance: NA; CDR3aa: CASTLDRLGQPQHF; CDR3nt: TGTGCCAGTACCTTGGACCGTTTGGGTCAGCCCCAGCATTTT
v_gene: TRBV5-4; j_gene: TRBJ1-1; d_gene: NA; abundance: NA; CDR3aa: CASSPAGSKLAFF; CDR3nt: TGTGCCAGCAGCCCGGCCGGGTCGAAGTTGGCTTTCTTT
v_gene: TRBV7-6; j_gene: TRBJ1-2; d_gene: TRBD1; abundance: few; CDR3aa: CASSFAGTGKGYTF; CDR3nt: TGTGCCAGCAGCTTTGCCGGGACAGGGAAAGGCTACACCTTC
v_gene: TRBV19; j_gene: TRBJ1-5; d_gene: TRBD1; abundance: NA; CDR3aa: CASSRGQGEGGNQPQHF; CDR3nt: TGTGCCAGTAGTCGGGGACAGGGGGAAGGTGGCAATCAGCCCCAGCATTTT
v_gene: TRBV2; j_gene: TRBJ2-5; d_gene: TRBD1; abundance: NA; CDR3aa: CASSQGAETQYF; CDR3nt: TGTGCCAGCAGTCAGGGGGCAGAGACCCAGTACTTC
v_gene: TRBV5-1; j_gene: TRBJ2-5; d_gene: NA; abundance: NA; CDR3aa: CASSSGLGETQYF; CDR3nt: TGCGCCAGCAGCTCCGGTCTGGGAGAGACCCAGTACTTC
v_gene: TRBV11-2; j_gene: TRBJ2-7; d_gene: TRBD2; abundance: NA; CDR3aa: CAGGDGSYEQYF; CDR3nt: TGTGCCGGGGGGGACGGTTCCTACGAGCAGTACTTC
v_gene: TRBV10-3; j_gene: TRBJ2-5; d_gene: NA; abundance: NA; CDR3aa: CAISVSRAETQYF; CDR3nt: TGTGCCATCAGTGTTTCCAGGGCCGAGACCCAGTACTTC
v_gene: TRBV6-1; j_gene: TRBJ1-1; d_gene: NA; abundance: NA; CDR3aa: CASSELQVNTEAFF; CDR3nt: TGTGCCAGCAGTGAATTACAAGTGAACACTGAAGCTTTCTTT
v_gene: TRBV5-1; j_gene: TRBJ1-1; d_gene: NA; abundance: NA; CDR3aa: CASSFTPNTEAFF; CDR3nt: TGCGCCAGCAGTTTTACACCGAACACTGAAGCTTTCTTT
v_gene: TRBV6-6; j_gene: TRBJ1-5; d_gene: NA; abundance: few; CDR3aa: CASSYGQGNQPQHF; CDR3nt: TGTGCCAGCAGTTACGGGCAAGGCAATCAGCCCCAGCATTTT
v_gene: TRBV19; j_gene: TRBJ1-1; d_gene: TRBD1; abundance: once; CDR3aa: CASSSKTGGRSSAEAFF; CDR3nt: TGTGCCAGTAGCAGTAAGACAGGGGGCCGATCCTCTGCTGAAGCTTTCTTT
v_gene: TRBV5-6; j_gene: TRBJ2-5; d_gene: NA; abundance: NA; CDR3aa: CASSSSETQYF; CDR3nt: TGTGCCAGCAGCTCAAGTGAGACCCAGTACTTC
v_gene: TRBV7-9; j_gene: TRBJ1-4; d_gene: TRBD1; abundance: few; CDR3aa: CASSAWDREDEKLFF; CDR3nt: TGTGCCAGCAGCGCCTGGGACAGGGAAGATGAAAAACTGTTTTTT
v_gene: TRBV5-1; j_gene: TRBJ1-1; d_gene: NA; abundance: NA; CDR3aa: CASREFGTEAFF; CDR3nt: TGCGCCAGCAGGGAATTCGGCACTGAAGCTTTCTTT
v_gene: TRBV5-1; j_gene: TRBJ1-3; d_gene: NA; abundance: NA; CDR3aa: CASSLDYKGSGNTIYF; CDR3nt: TGCGCCAGCAGCTTGGATTACAAGGGCTCTGGAAACACCATATATTTT
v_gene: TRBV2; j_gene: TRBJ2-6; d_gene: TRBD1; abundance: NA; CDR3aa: CASIKSPGDRGGAGANVLTF; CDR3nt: TGTGCCAGCATCAAGTCCCCCGGGGACAGGGGAGGTGCTGGGGCCAACGTCCTGACTTTC
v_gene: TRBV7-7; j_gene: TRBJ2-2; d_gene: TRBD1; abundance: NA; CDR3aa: CASSLVAGTGNTGELFF; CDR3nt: TGTGCTAGCAGCTTAGTCGCCGGGACAGGGAACACCGGGGAGCTGTTTTTT
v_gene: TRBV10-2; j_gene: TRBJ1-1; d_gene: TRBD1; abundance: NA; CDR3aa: CASSIPGQGALGNTEAFF; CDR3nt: TGCGCCAGCAGTATACCGGGACAGGGGGCTCTTGGGAACACTGAAGCTTTCTTT
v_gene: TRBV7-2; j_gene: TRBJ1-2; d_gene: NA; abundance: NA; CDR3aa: CASSRPDRDGTNYGYTF; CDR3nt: TGTGCCAGCAGTCGCCCGGACCGGGACGGTACTAACTATGGCTACACCTTC
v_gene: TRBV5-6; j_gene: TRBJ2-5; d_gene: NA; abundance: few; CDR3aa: CASSWGLGETQYF; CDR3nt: TGTGCCAGCAGCTGGGGACTGGGGGAGACCCAGTACTTC
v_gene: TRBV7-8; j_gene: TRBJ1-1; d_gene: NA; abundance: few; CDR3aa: CASSSSQTGDTEAFF; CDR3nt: TGTGCCAGCAGCTCAAGTCAGACGGGGGACACTGAAGCTTTCTTT
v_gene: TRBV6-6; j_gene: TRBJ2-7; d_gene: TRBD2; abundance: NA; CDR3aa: CATVRTSGYEQYF; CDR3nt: TGTGCCACCGTCCGAACTAGCGGCTACGAGCAGTACTTC
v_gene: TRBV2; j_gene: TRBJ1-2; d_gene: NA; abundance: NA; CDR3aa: CATGSEGREGYTF; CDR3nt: TGTGCCACCGGTTCAGAGGGCCGTGAGGGCTACACCTTC
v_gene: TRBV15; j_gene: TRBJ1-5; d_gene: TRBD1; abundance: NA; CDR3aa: CATSKLTGENQPQHF; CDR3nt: TGTGCCACCAGCAAGCTAACAGGGGAGAATCAGCCCCAGCATTTT
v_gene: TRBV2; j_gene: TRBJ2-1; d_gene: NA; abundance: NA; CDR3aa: CASSDHNEQFF; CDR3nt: TGTGCCAGCAGTGACCACAATGAGCAGTTCTTC
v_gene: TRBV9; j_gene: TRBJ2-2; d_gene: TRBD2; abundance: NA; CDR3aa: CASSGPTSGIGELFF; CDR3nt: TGTGCCAGCAGCGGGCCGACTAGCGGGATAGGGGAGCTGTTTTTT
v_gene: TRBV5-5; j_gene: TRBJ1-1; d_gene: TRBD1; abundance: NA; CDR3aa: CASSIRQGQKVGAFF; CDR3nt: TGTGCCAGCAGCATCAGACAGGGCCAAAAAGTTGGAGCTTTCTTT
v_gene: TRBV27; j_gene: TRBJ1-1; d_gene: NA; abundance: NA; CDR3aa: CASSPRNYMNTEAFF; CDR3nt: TGTGCCAGCAGTCCTCGGAATTACATGAACACTGAAGCTTTCTTT
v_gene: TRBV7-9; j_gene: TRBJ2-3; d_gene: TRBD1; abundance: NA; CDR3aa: CASSLRVRGNTDTQYF; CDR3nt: TGTGCCAGCAGCTTAAGAGTCAGGGGGAACACAGATACGCAGTATTTT
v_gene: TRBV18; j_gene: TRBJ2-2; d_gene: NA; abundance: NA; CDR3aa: CASSPRGGAAGELFF; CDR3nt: TGTGCCAGCTCGCCACGTGGGGGAGCGGCCGGGGAGCTGTTTTTT
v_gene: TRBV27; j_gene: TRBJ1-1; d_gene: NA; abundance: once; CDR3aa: CASSPRPLGEAFF; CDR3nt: TGTGCCAGCAGCCCTCGTCCACTTGGTGAAGCTTTCTTT
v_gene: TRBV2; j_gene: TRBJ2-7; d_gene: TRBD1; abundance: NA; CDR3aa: CASSADRNEQYF; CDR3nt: TGTGCCAGCAGTGCGGACAGGAACGAGCAGTACTTC
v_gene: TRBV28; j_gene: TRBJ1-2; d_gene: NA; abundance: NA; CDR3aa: CASSWVSTDYGYTF; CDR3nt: TGTGCCAGCAGCTGGGTTTCGACAGACTATGGCTACACCTTC